These 15 T cell receptor beta chains were sequenced from one sample in a study of blood T cell repertoires in COVID-19. Clones were sequenced by immunoSEQ multiplex PCR, and TCRdb holds only the in-frame ones, with some missing. The data contain 150,000 to 200,000 clones, around 82% of them singletons. The sequenced sample was PBMCs or T cells enriched from blood (not recorded which). The receptors originated from a man in his 60s who had recovered from COVID-19.

The rearrangement uses TRBV20-1 and TRBJ2-5, with a weak D call TRBD2 (6 bases). Trimming left V 3 bases short and J 9 bases short, with 11 bases between. CDR1 is DFQATT, CDR2 SNEGSKA, per germline (reference sequence). The CDR3 has 11 residues. CDR3 in DNA: TGCAGTGCTAGTATTGGGGAGGCCCAGTACTTC. This gives the protein CSASIGEAQYF.

The gene calls are TRBV15 and TRBJ1-2; 11 bases map to TRBD1. The V segment lost 3 bases and the J segment 3 bases; nucleotides outside the gene matches: 6. Germline V CDR1 and CDR2: LNHNV, YYDKDF (reference sequence). The CDR3 consists of 16 residues. CDR3 sequence: CATSSGGQGADYGYTF. CDR3 bases: TGTGCCACCAGCAGTGGCGGACAGGGGGCAGACTATGGCTACACCTTC. Full variable domain (missing parts from reference TRBV15 and TRBJ1-2): DAMVIQNPRYQVTQFGKPVTLSCSQTLNHNVMYWYQQKSSQAPKLLFHYYDKDFNNEADTPDNFQSRRPNTSFCFLDIRSPGLGDTAMYLCATSSGGQGADYGYTFGSGTRLTVV.

The rearrangement uses TRBV28 and TRBJ1-1, with unresolved D. The CDR3 runs to 13 residues. V was pared by 10 bases and J by 1 base, with 13 bases between. Germline V gene data show CDR1 as MDHEN and CDR2 as SYDVKM. CDR3 amino acids: CATIGGANTEAFF. In DNA form, the CDR3 reads TGTGCCACCATCGGTGGAGCGAACACTGAAGCTTTCTTT.

The V call is TRBV6-5, the J call TRBJ1-5; D is uncertain. This CDR3 is built from 15 residues. The V gene's germline CDR1 is MNHEY and CDR2 SVGAGI. With 6 bases removed from V and 7 bases from J, the gap between germline ends came to 19 bases. CDR3 in amino acids: CASRVDPEGGQPQHF. CDR3 DNA sequence: TGTGCCAGCAGGGTAGACCCCGAGGGCGGCCAGCCCCAGCATTTT.

This clone was seen a handful of times. The CDR3 sequence: CASRHRGQNSPLHF. For the CDR3, the DNA is TGTGCCAGTAGACACAGGGGGCAGAATTCACCCCTCCACTTT. The chain employs TRBV19 and TRBJ1-6; 9 nucleotides align to TRBD1. CDR1 is LNHDA and CDR2 is SQIVND in the germline V gene (reference sequence). V lost 6 bases and J lost 7; bases outside the gene matches: 4. The CDR3 covers 14 residues.

The chain has TRBV27 and TRBJ2-2, with 8 positions matching TRBD2. Germline V gives CDR1 MNHEY, CDR2 SMNVEV (reference sequence). The junction had 14 bases not matched to a gene; V was cut back by 5 bases and J by 3 bases. The CDR3 loop spans 18 amino acids. The chain's CDR3 is CASSISLLVAGYTGELFF. In DNA, the CDR3 is TGTGCCAGCAGTATTAGTTTATTGGTAGCGGGATACACCGGGGAGCTGTTTTTT.

J is TRBJ2-7 and V is TRBV7-2, with a tentative D call TRBD2 (6 bases). This CDR3 contains 13 residues. Germline V gene sequence: CDR1 SGHTA, CDR2 FQGNSA. V dropped 3 bases and J dropped 3 bases, with 9 bases sitting between them. The CDR3 DNA is TGTGCCAGCAGCTTGCTAGCGATCTACGAGCAGTACTTC. This gives the protein CASSLLAIYEQYF.

The chain employs TRBV5-1 and TRBJ2-7, with TRBD1 identical over 8 bases. Germline CDR1 reads SGHRS; CDR2 reads YFSETQ. The CDR3 has 15 residues. V trimming: 3 bases; J trimming: 1 base; junction bases outside the gene matches: 6. As DNA, the CDR3 is TGCGCCAGCAGCTCGGGGACAGGTGCTTCCTACGAGCAGTACTTC. Amino acids: CASSSGTGASYEQYF.

The rearrangement links TRBV12-3 or TRBV12-4 to TRBJ2-7; 10 bases agree with TRBD2. This CDR3 is built from 13 residues. Trimming cost V 8 bases and J 12 bases; bases outside gene matches: 13. CDR3 coding DNA: TGTGCCAGCCACGGAGCGGGGGGGTACGGGCGGTACTTC. Its protein is CASHGAGGYGRYF.

The chain employs TRBV24-1 and TRBJ1-5; unclear D gene. Germline V lookup: CDR1 KGHDR, CDR2 SFDVKD. Trimming shortened V by 4 bases and J by 3 bases, and 9 bases separated the two germline ends. The CDR3 runs to 14 residues. CDR3 loop: CATSDMGPNQPQHF. In DNA, the CDR3 is TGTGCCACCAGTGACATGGGCCCCAATCAGCCCCAGCATTTT.

The chain joins TRBV7-8 to TRBJ1-5; tentative D call: TRBD1 (6 bases). Germline CDR1 reads SGHVS; CDR2 reads FQNEAQ. The CDR3 contains 14 residues. The V end lost 1 base, the J end lost 4 bases, and 8 bases lay between the germline ends. In nucleotides, the CDR3 is TGTGCCAGCAGCTTAGAGGGGGGGAATCAGCCCCAGCATTTT. It specifies CASSLEGGNQPQHF.

CDR3 nucleotide sequence: TGTGCCAGCAGCTCGCAAGCGGGTTCCTCCTACAATGAGCAGTTCTTC. Encoded protein: CASSSQAGSSYNEQFF. The chain recombines TRBV7-6 with TRBJ2-1; TRBD2 is a possible D gene (6 bases). CDR1 and CDR2 from the germline V gene are SGHVS and FNYEAQ. Trimming removed 4 bases from V and 0 bases from J, with 13 bases in between. The CDR3 runs to 16 residues.

J is TRBJ2-1 and V is TRBV7-6; 9 nucleotides line up with TRBD1. The CDR3 extends over 16 amino acids. The V and J ends lost 5 bases and 2 bases, in that order; junction bases with no gene match: 7. Germline CDR1 is SGHVS and CDR2 is FNYEAQ. This CDR3 is CASSPTGGVAYNEQFF. For the CDR3, the DNA is TGTGCCAGCAGCCCTACAGGGGGCGTTGCCTACAATGAGCAGTTCTTC.

J is TRBJ2-1 and V is TRBV5-1, with D tentatively TRBD1 (6 bases). The CDR3 has 17 residues. Germline CDR1 and CDR2: SGHRS and YFSETQ. Between the trimmed V and J ends, which lost 0 bases and 2 bases, there was a span of 15 bases. CDR3 amino acids: CASSLEELDSPYNEQFF. CDR3 DNA sequence: TGCGCCAGCAGCTTGGAAGAGTTGGACAGCCCCTACAATGAGCAGTTCTTC.

In this sample, this clone turned up once. V is TRBV4-1 and J is TRBJ2-1; D might be TRBD1 (5 bases). Germline V gene sequence: CDR1 MGHRA, CDR2 YSYEKL. This CDR3 region has 11 residues. V was trimmed by 4 bases and J by 10 bases, leaving 8 bases between them. The CDR3 sequence: CASSRDREQFF. Written as DNA, the CDR3 is TGCGCCAGCAGCCGAGACAGAGAGCAGTTCTTC.